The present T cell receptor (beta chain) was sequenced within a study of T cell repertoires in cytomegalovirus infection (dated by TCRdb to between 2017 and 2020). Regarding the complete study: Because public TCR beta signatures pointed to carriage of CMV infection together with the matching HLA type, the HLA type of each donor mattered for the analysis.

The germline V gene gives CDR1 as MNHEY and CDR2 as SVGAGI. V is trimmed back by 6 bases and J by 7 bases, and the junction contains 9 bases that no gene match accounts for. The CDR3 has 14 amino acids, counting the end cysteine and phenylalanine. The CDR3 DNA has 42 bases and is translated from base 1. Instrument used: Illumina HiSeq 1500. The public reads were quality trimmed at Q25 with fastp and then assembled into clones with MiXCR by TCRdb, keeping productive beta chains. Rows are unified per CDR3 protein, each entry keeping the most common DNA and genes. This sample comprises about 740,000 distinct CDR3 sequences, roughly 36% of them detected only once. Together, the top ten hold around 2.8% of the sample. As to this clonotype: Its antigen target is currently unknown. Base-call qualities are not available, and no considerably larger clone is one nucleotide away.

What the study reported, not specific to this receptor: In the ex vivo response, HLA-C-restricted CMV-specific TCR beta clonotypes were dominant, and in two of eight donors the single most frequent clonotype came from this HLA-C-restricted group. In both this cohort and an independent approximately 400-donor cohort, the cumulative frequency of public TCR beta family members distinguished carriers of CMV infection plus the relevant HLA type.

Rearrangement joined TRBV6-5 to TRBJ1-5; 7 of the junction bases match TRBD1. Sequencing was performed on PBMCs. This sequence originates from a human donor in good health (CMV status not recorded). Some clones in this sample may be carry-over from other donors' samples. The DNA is TGTGCCAGCAGCAACCGGGACAGTGTACAGCCCCAGCATTTT. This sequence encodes CASSNRDSVQPQHF.